This TCR beta chain was identified in a study of vaccination effects on CD4 cells after COVID-19. About the study: The vaccine given was either BNT162b2 or mRNA-1273, in two doses.

Per the germline V gene, CDR1 is MNHEY and CDR2 is SVGAGI. V shed 2 bases and J shed 8 bases, with 9 bases lying between them. The CDR3 has 12 amino acids. Regarding this clone: The antigen is undetermined.

CD4+ T cells specific for antigen were expanded with viral peptide pools by the ViraFEST assay before sequencing. With more than 9 days of culture completed, CD4+ T cells were isolated. The study found no prior SARS-CoV-2 infection in the vaccine recipients, who tested negative for nucleocapsid antibodies. Culturing of two million PBMC per well took place with about 9 IU/ml IL-2 and approximately 10 ug/ml peptides. General observations from the study: Marked clonal contraction of infection- and vaccine-induced clones was seen late after vaccination.

Profiling relied on immunoSEQ multiplex PCR, and the TCRdb table lists in-frame clones only, not all of them. The data contain 20,000 to 25,000 clones, around 72% of them singletons. The chain carries TRBV6-5 and TRBJ1-2, with a possible D match to TRBD1 (5 bases). Sequenced material: CD4+ T cells from PBMCs cultured with HCoV-NL63 spike peptides, taken before COVID-19 vaccination. The sequence came from a human donor who received a COVID-19 vaccine. The CDR3 coding sequence is TGTGCCAGCAGTTACCTCGGGGCGGGCTACACCTTC. The encoded protein is CASSYLGAGYTF.